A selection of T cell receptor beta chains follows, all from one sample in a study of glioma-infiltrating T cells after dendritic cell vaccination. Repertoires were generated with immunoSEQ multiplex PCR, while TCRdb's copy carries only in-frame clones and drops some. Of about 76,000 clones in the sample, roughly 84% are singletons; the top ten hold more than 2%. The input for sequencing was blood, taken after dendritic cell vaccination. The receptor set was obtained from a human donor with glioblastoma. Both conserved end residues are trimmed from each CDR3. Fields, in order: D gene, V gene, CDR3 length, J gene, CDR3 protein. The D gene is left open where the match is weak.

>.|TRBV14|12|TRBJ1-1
ASSRTTLGTEAF
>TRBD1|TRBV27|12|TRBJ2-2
ASSQDRLEGELF
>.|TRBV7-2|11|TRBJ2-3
ASSSPGADTQY
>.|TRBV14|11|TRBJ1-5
ASSQDPTRPQH
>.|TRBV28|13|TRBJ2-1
ASSLGGASYNEQF
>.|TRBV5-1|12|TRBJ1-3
ASSLGPSGNTIY
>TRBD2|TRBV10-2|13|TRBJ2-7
ASGGLAGEVYEQY
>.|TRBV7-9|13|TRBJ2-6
ASSGQSSGANVLT
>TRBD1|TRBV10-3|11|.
ATQGQGSHEQY
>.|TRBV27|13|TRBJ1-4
ASSPPGTTNEKLF
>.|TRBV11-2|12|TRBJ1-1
ASSPTNLNTEAF
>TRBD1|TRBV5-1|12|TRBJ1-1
ASSLGGGFTEAF
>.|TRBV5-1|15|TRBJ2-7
ASSFQSGTSYSYEQY
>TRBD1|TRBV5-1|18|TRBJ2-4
ASSLGPGQGTLVAKNIQY
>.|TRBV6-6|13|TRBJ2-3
ASSYSGLSTDTQY
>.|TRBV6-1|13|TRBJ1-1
ASRSGTNQNTEAF
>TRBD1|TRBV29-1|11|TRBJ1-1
SVRTGHNTEAF
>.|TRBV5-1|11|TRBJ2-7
ASSFTVSYEQY
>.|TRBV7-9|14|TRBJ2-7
ASSLELGSFFDEQY
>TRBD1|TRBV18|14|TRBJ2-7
ASSPLSTGILDEQY
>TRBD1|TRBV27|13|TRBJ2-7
ASSPSRDRGYEQY
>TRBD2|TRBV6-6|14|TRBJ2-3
ASRALTGGRTDTQY
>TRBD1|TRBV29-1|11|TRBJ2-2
SVGQGNTGELF
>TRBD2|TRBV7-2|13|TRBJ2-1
ASSFLPGLAREQF
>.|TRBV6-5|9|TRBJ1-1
ASRRGTEAF
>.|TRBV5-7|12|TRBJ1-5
AVTGGVRNQPQH
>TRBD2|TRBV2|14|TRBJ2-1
ASGGGGALYYNEQF
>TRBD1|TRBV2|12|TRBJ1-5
AGSGTGGEQPQH
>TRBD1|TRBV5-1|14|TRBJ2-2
ASSLADRGNTGELF
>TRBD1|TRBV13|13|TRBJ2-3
ASSYETGKTDTQY
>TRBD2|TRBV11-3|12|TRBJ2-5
ASSLQREGATQY
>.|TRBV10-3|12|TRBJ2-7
AIRGLEGSYEQY
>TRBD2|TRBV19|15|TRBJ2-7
ASSPPGLAGGSYEQY
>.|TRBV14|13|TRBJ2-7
ASRRTGTARYEQY
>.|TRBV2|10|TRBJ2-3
ASSPQGDTQY
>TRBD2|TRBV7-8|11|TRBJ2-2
ASSPREAGELF
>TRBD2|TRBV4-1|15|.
ASSQPTSGRESYEQY
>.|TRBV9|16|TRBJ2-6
ASSVSPFPSSGANVLT
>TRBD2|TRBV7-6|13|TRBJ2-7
ASSPRGSGSLEQY
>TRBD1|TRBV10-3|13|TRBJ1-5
AISKGQGFDQPQH
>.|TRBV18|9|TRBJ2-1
ASSSTGEQF
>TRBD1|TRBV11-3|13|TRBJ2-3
ASTLGQGDGDTQY
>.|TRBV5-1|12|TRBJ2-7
ASSSTGNTIEQY
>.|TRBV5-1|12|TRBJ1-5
ASSLWGRNQPQH
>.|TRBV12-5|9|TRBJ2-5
ASGRRETQY
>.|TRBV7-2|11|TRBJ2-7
ASSRHGFREQY
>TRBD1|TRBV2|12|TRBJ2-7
ASSGEGQGSEQY
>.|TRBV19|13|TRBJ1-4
ASSRPDAGNEKLF
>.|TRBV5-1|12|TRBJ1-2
ASSLARQGGGYT
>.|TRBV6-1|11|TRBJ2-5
ASSEQGWKTQY
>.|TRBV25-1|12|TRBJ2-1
ASSGFSSYNEQF
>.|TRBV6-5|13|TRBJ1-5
ASSYSGDSNQPQH
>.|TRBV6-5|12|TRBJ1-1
ASSYSTVNTEAF
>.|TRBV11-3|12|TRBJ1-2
ASSLDTGESGYT
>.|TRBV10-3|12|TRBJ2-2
AIPSLQGTGELF
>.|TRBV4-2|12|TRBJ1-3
ASGGGSSGNTIY
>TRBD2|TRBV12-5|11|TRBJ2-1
ASGLAGVNEQF
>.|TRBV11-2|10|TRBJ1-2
ASSAQRGDYT
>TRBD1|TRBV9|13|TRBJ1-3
ASSTTGGSGNTIY
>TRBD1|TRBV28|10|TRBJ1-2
ASSVTGGGYT